Below are 3 T cell receptor beta chains sequenced from a single sample in a study of control samples from healthy donors and cancer patients (dated by TCRdb to about 2020). The method was the immunoSEQ multiplex PCR assay. What TCRdb holds here is the immuneACCESS table cut down to in-frame rearrangements. Part of the clones is not present; checked against another copy, under half of the missing clones reflect an unresolved V gene, and the others are unexplained. A total of some 96,000 clones appear in this sample, 85% to 95% of them only once. Approximately 7.9% of the sample is held by the ten biggest clonotypes. The sample comprised blood. The receptors were gathered from a man between 18 and 29 years old in good health.

The chain links TRBV5-1 to TRBJ2-1; D is possibly TRBD2 (5 bases). Germline values: CDR1 SGHRS, CDR2 YFSETQ. V was pared by 7 bases and J by 6 bases, with 14 bases between. The CDR3 covers 13 residues. This CDR3 is CASSPLAFNEQFF. The CDR3 bases are TGCGCCAGCTCCCCCCTAGCTTTCAATGAGCAGTTCTTC.

This sequence joins TRBV12-2 and TRBJ1-4; the D call in the table, TRBD1, was not verified against the DNA. TRBV12-2 is annotated as a pseudogene. There are 17 residues in the CDR3. In DNA form, the CDR3 reads TGTGCAAGTCGCTTACGCTTGGGGGGACAGTATAATGAAAAACTGTTTTTT. Its protein is CASRLRLGGQYNEKLFF.

The V and J genes are TRBV27 and TRBJ2-2; TRBD1 or TRBD2 may be the D gene (5 bases each). Trimming stripped 3 bases from V and 4 bases from J, with 12 bases between. Germline values: CDR1 MNHEY, CDR2 SMNVEV (reference sequence). The CDR3 runs to 15 residues. This CDR3 is CASSLRGPRTGELFF. In nucleotides, the CDR3 is TGTGCCAGCAGTTTGAGGGGTCCCCGCACCGGGGAGCTGTTTTTT.